These 15 T cell receptor beta chains were sequenced from one sample in a study of T cells after yellow fever vaccination. TCRdb re-called the 5' RACE reads through MiXCR, storing one row per CDR3 protein. The sample lists about 350,000 distinct CDR3 sequences, approximately 8% occurring once. The sequenced sample was PBMCs, obtained around 45 days after the first yellow fever vaccination. These receptors all stem from a man between 18 and 35 years old who received the YFV17D yellow fever vaccine.

This clonotype was observed many times. The chain has TRBV5-5 and TRBJ1-1; a possible D gene is TRBD1 (5 bases). This CDR3 has 13 amino acids. Between the trimmed V and J ends, which lost 4 bases and 1 base, there was a span of 8 bases. Germline V gene data show CDR1 as SGHKS and CDR2 as YYEKEE (reference sequence). CDR3 protein: CASSITGNTEAFF. CDR3 nucleotides: TGTGCCAGCAGCATCACAGGGAACACTGAAGCTTTCTTT.

This clonotype has a handful of counts. The rearrangement joins TRBV4-1 to TRBJ2-4; D possibly corresponds to TRBD2 (5 bases). This CDR3 spans 14 amino acids. Germline CDR1 MGHRA, CDR2 YSYEKL. V was shortened by 1 base and J by 8 bases, with 12 bases between the two germline ends. The CDR3 DNA sequence: TGCGCCAGCAGCCAAGTGGCCGTCGGGGACATTCAGTACTTC. It is translated as CASSQVAVGDIQYF.

The chain carries TRBV3-1 and TRBJ2-7, with D possibly TRBD2 on 7 matching bases. The germline gives CDR1 LGHDT, CDR2 YNNKEL (reference sequence). This CDR3 contains 14 residues. V lost 3 bases, J lost 3 bases, and 12 bases lay in between. The CDR3 nucleotides are TGTGCCAGCAGCCACCCGGGGGGCGGCTACGAGCAGTACTTC. This sequence encodes CASSHPGGGYEQYF.

The sample holds many counts of this clonotype. The chain uses TRBV24-1 and TRBJ1-5; 8 bases fit TRBD1. Per the germline V gene, CDR1 is KGHDR and CDR2 is SFDVKD. The V gene end was trimmed by 4 bases and the J gene end by 0 bases; junction bases not matched to a gene: 4. CDR3 length: 16 residues. CDR3 in amino acids: CATSEAGTGSNQPQHF. The DNA for the CDR3 is TGTGCCACCAGTGAAGCCGGGACAGGTAGCAATCAGCCCCAGCATTTT.

In its sample, this clonotype was seen many times. The chain has TRBV7-8 and TRBJ2-7; the D is unclear. Germline CDR1 is SGHVS and CDR2 is FQNEAQ. The ends were cut back, 5 bases at V and 3 bases at J, with 5 bases in the middle. CDR3 length: 11 residues. The CDR3 reads CASSLNYEQYF. The CDR3 bases are TGTGCCAGCAGCCTAAACTACGAGCAGTACTTC.

The chain couples TRBV7-2 to TRBJ2-7; TRBD2 matches 11 bases. The CDR3 covers 16 residues. After removal of 5 bases from V and 2 bases from J, the junction contained 8 bases not matched to a gene. Germline CDR1 reads SGHTA; CDR2 reads FQGNSA. The CDR3 DNA reads as TGTGCCAGCAGCCAACTCCAACTAGCGGGGGCCTACGAGCAGTACTTC. Protein product: CASSQLQLAGAYEQYF.

This clonotype has more than one count but fewer than ten. The J gene is TRBJ1-2, the V gene TRBV4-3; possibly TRBD1 for D (6 bases). V was cut by 4 bases and J by 5 bases, with 17 bases left in between. Germline V CDR1 and CDR2: LGHNA, YSLEER. CDR3 length: 15 amino acids. DNA of the CDR3: TGCGCCAGCAGCCCCCTTGGCGAGAGGGGGTATGGCTACACCTTC. It translates to CASSPLGERGYGYTF.

This clonotype was detected ten times or more. The chain has TRBV7-3 and TRBJ2-2; D not resolved. This CDR3 is 14 amino acids long. Trimming shortened V by 1 base and J by 13 bases, and 16 bases separated the two germline ends. Germline-derived CDR1 and CDR2 are SGHTA and FQGTGA. The CDR3 protein is CASSLRGDLGLLFF. The CDR3 DNA reads TGTGCCAGCAGCTTAAGAGGCGACCTCGGATTGCTGTTTTTT.

This clonotype showed up just a few times. This chain uses TRBV5-1 with TRBJ1-4; tentative D call: TRBD1 (5 bases). Looked up from germline, CDR1 is SGHRS and CDR2 is YFSETQ. V was shortened by 7 bases and J by 4 bases, with 8 bases between the two germline ends. This CDR3 region has 12 residues. CDR3 sequence reads: CASGTGNEKLFF. The CDR3 nucleotides read TGCGCCAGCGGGACGGGTAATGAAAAACTGTTTTTT.

This clonotype was seen a few times. The V call is TRBV18, the J call TRBJ2-7; TRBD2 matches 9 bases. The CDR3 runs 12 residues. CDR1 is KGHSH, CDR2 LQKENI, per germline. CDR3 amino acids: CASSPPLGLAIV. In DNA, the CDR3 is TGTGCCAGCTCACCACCGTTGGGACTAGCAATCGTC.

The chain carries TRBV7-8 and TRBJ2-5, with 10 bases that match TRBD2. The V gene's germline CDR1 is SGHVS and CDR2 FQNEAQ. This CDR3 is 17 amino acids long. V trimming: 1 base; J trimming: 4 bases; junction bases outside the gene matches: 9. The CDR3 DNA reads TGTGCCAGCAGCTTAGGCAAGCGGGGGGGCCAGGTAGAGACCCAGTACTTC. Its translation: CASSLGKRGGQVETQYF.

This clonotype was detected only a few times. The V and J genes are TRBV20-1 and TRBJ2-3; 8 bases line up with TRBD2. With 2 bases clipped from V and 7 bases from J, the junction kept 8 bases outside the gene matches. Germline CDR1 DFQATT, CDR2 SNEGSKA (reference sequence). This CDR3 has 14 residues. The CDR3 DNA is TGCAGTGCTAGACTGGCGGGGGGCTCTTATACGCAGTATTTT. Amino acid sequence: CSARLAGGSYTQYF.

The rearrangement joins TRBV20-1 to TRBJ1-5; no clear D gene. The CDR3 totals 13 residues. The germline V and J ends were trimmed by 3 bases and 6 bases, with 12 bases remaining between them. Germline lookup yields CDR1 DFQATT and CDR2 SNEGSKA (reference sequence). As DNA, the CDR3 is TGCAGTGCTAGCGTTGGCAGTGGTCAGCCCCAGCATTTT. The encoded protein is CSASVGSGQPQHF.

Turning to this clonotype: One end of the junction fails to match germline, which may point to a read error. This chain links TRBV20-1 with TRBJ2-7; 9 positions agree with TRBD1. Germline V CDR1 and CDR2: DFQATT, SNEGSKA (reference sequence). The CDR3 consists of 18 residues. This CDR3 is CCARRNPKTGGGFYEQYF. The CDR3 DNA is TGCTGTGCTAGACGAAATCCTAAGACAGGGGGGGGATTCTACGAGCAGTACTTC.

Ten or more counts support this clonotype. The genes are TRBV6-6 and TRBJ2-1; unclear D gene. V dropped 5 bases and J dropped 4 bases, with 9 bases sitting between them. Germline V gene sequence: CDR1 MNHNY, CDR2 SVGAGI (reference sequence). The CDR3 loop spans 13 amino acids. In nucleotides, the CDR3 is TGTGCCAGCAGTGGCCGTTTATACAATGAGCAGTTCTTC. This encodes CASSGRLYNEQFF.